Listed here are 17 T cell receptor beta chains from one sample, sequenced in a study of blood T cell repertoires in COVID-19. The protocol was immunoSEQ multiplex PCR, while the TCRdb copy is restricted to in-frame clones and leaves out a portion. The sample carries 250,000 to 350,000 clones, 90% recorded once. Sequenced input: PBMCs or T cells enriched from blood (not recorded which). Receptors were obtained from a young woman with acute COVID-19.

CDR3 in DNA: TGTGCCAGCAGCCCACCCGGGACTCCGGCGGGCTACACCTTC. Amino acids: CASSPPGTPAGYTF. The chain uses TRBV3-1 (or the pseudogene TRBV3-2) and TRBJ1-2; D possibly corresponds to TRBD1 (5 bases). The V end lost 4 bases, the J end lost 8 bases, and 17 bases lay between the germline ends. CDR1 and CDR2 from the germline V gene are LGHDT and YNNKEL (reference sequence). The CDR3 is made up of 14 amino acids.

The rearrangement links TRBV5-1 to TRBJ1-1; TRBD1 matches at 10 bases. The germline V gene encodes CDR1 SGHRS and CDR2 YFSETQ. Trimming at V came to 3 bases and at J to 1 base, leaving 9 bases not matched to a gene. The CDR3 is 17 residues long. This CDR3 reads CASSWGTGARKNTEAFF. The CDR3 DNA follows: TGCGCCAGCAGCTGGGGGACAGGGGCACGGAAGAACACTGAAGCTTTCTTT.

The CDR3 protein is CASKRTRAGVNTGELFF. The CDR3 DNA reads as TGTGCCAGCAAACGAACCCGAGCGGGAGTTAACACCGGGGAGCTGTTTTTT. V is TRBV27 and J is TRBJ2-2; 8 bases match TRBD2. This CDR3 has 17 amino acids. Germline assignment: CDR1 MNHEY and CDR2 SMNVEV (reference sequence). V lost 7 bases, J lost 2 bases, and 12 bases stayed unmatched.

The gene calls are TRBV28 and TRBJ1-2; D possibly corresponds to TRBD1 (5 bases). Germline V lookup: CDR1 MDHEN, CDR2 SYDVKM. With 6 bases removed from V and 0 bases from J, the gap between germline ends came to 14 bases. This CDR3 has 15 residues. CDR3 amino acids: CASRGGTVTNYGYTF. In nucleotides, the CDR3 is TGTGCCAGCAGGGGAGGGACCGTTACTAACTATGGCTACACCTTC.

This clone was seen only once. The chain has TRBV4-1 and TRBJ2-5; the match to TRBD2 covers 15 bases. Germline V lookup: CDR1 MGHRA, CDR2 YSYEKL. V was clipped by 2 bases and J by 4 bases; unmatched bases: 2. The CDR3 contains 16 residues. This CDR3 reads CASSQLGLAGGETQYF. The DNA for the CDR3 is TGCGCCAGCAGCCAACTGGGACTAGCGGGAGGAGAGACCCAGTACTTC.

The chain joins TRBV13 to TRBJ2-5; tentatively, D is TRBD2 (6 bases). V was shortened by 5 bases and J by 5 bases, with 24 bases between the two germline ends. The CDR3 spans 17 residues. The germline CDR1 and CDR2 sequences are PRHDT and FYEKMQ (reference sequence). Here the CDR3 reads CASSPARFERAGETQYF. CDR3 DNA sequence: TGTGCCAGCAGCCCCGCACGCTTTGAGCGGGCGGGGGAGACCCAGTACTTC.

A remark on this clone: The same CDR3 arises from other DNA sequences in this sample as well. The V call is TRBV10-3, the J call TRBJ2-7; TRBD1 matches 8 bases. Trimming at V came to 4 bases and at J to 4 bases, leaving 6 bases not matched to a gene. The CDR3 is made up of 14 amino acids. Germline CDR1 and CDR2: ENHRY and SYGVKD. The CDR3 DNA is TGTGCCATCAGTGGTCCCGGGACAGGTTACGAGCAGTACTTC. Translated, it gives CAISGPGTGYEQYF.

This clone was seen a few times. This chain joins TRBV7-8 and TRBJ1-3; D is unclear. Germline loops: CDR1 SGHVS, CDR2 FQNEAQ. The CDR3 covers 11 residues. Trimming removed 7 bases from V and 3 bases from J, with 4 bases in between. The CDR3 nucleotides are TGTGCCAGCACCATTGGAAACACCATATATTTT. Translating gives CASTIGNTIYF.

This clone was observed a handful of times. This chain joins TRBV28 and TRBJ2-7; no reliable D call. The V gene's germline CDR1 is MDHEN and CDR2 SYDVKM. Trimming left V 5 bases short and J 3 bases short, with 20 bases between. The CDR3 contains 16 residues. This CDR3 is CASSPSGSLVHYEQYF. The CDR3 bases are TGTGCCAGCAGTCCCTCCGGTAGTCTTGTTCACTACGAGCAGTACTTC.

The gene calls are TRBV7-3 and TRBJ2-1, with 9 nucleotides matching TRBD2. V shed 5 bases, J shed 9 bases, and the junction held 20 bases outside the gene matches. The CDR3 sequence is 18 residues long. Germline V gene sequence: CDR1 SGHTA, CDR2 FQGTGA. The CDR3: CASSPRGGLLAGTSEQFF. The CDR3 coding sequence is TGTGCCAGCAGCCCAAGGGGTGGTCTACTAGCGGGTACCAGTGAGCAGTTCTTC.

V and J are TRBV28 and TRBJ1-3, with a possible D match to TRBD1 (6 bases). V lost 5 bases to trimming and J lost 3 bases, with 20 bases between them. This CDR3 has 17 residues. Per the germline V gene, CDR1 is MDHEN and CDR2 is SYDVKM. The CDR3 sequence: CASSTLPFGGVGNTIYF. The CDR3 region has the DNA TGTGCCAGCAGTACGCTTCCTTTTGGGGGCGTTGGAAACACCATATATTTT.

J is TRBJ1-4 and V is TRBV12-2; the table's D call TRBD1 went unverified against the DNA. TRBV12-2 is reported as a pseudogene. The CDR3 consists of 17 residues. CDR3 region: CASRFLLWGQGKEKLFF. The CDR3 nucleotides are TGTGCAAGTCGCTTCCTCCTTTGGGGGCAGGGGAAAGAAAAACTGTTTTTT.

This chain links TRBV12-3 or TRBV12-4 with TRBJ1-2; D uncertain. The V end lost 6 bases, the J end lost 0 bases, and 8 bases lay between the germline ends. The CDR3 sequence is 13 residues long. CDR3 coding DNA: TGTGCCAGCAGCCAACGGGCTAACTATGGCTACACCTTC. Its translation is CASSQRANYGYTF.

The CDR3 loop reads CASSHGVNEKLFF. CDR3 DNA: TGTGCCAGCAGCCACGGGGTTAATGAAAAACTGTTTTTT. The V gene is TRBV14, the J gene TRBJ1-4; no clear D gene. Trimming stripped 3 bases from V and 4 bases from J, with 6 bases between. CDR3 length equals 13 residues. Germline CDR1 and CDR2: SGHDN and FVKESK.

In its sample, this clone was seen a few times. The rearrangement joins TRBV4-1 to TRBJ1-2, with D unresolved. CDR1 and CDR2 (germline): MGHRA, YSYEKL. V lost 1 base and J lost 5, with 11 bases in between. The CDR3 consists of 14 residues. CDR3 nucleotides: TGCGCCAGCAGCCAAGCATTGGCAGTTTATGGCTACACCTTC. This codes for CASSQALAVYGYTF.

The gene calls are TRBV29-1 and TRBJ1-4, with 7 nucleotides matching TRBD1. Looked up from germline, CDR1 is SQVTM and CDR2 is ANQGSEA. V trimming: 8 bases; J trimming: 4 bases; junction bases outside the gene matches: 7. The CDR3 is made up of 13 amino acids. CDR3 DNA sequence: TGCAGCATCTGGACAGGATTTAATGAAAAACTGTTTTTT. Translated, it gives CSIWTGFNEKLFF.

The chain couples TRBV27 to TRBJ2-1; tentative D call: TRBD1 (6 bases). Germline V CDR1 and CDR2: MNHEY, SMNVEV (reference sequence). The CDR3 is 17 residues long. The V end was cut by 4 bases, the J end by 0 bases, with 16 bases between. The CDR3 sequence: CASSSRDTKSSYNEQFF. CDR3 DNA sequence: TGTGCCAGCAGTTCCCGGGACACCAAGAGCTCCTACAATGAGCAGTTCTTC.